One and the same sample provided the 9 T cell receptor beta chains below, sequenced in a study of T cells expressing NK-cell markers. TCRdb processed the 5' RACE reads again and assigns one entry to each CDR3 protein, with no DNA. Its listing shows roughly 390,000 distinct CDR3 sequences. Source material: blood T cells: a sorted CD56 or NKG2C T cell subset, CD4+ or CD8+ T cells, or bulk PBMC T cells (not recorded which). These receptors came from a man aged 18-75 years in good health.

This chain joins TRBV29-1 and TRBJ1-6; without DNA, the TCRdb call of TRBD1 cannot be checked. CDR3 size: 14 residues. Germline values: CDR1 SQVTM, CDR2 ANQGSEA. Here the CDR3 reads CSVRDSGVNSPLHF.

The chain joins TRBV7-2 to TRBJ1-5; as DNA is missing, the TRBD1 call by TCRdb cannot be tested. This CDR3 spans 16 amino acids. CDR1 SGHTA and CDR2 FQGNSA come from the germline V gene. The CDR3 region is CASSAYRGYSNQPQHF.

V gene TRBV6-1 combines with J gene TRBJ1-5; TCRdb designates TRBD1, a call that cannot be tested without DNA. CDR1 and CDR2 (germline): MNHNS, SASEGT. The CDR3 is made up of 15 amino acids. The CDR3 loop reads CASTGTEYSNQPQHF.

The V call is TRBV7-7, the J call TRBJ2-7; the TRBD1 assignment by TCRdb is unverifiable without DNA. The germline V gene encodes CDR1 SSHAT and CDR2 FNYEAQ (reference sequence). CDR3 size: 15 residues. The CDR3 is CASSGDRDKTYEQYF.

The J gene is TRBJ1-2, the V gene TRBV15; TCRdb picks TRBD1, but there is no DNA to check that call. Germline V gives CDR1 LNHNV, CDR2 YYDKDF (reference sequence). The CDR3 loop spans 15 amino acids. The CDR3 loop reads CATSRGTGMSYGYTF.

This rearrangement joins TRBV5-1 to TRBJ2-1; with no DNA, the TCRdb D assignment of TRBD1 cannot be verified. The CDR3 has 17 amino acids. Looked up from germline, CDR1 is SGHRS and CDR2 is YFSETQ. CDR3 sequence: CASSLAPRVRMYNEQFF.

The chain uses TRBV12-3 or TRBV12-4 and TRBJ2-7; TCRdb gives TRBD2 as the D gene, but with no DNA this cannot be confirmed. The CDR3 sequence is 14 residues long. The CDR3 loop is CASRHPGDSYEQYF.

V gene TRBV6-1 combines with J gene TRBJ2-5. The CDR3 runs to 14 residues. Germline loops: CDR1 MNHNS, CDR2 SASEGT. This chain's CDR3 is CASSEEVSRGFQYF.

CDR3 loop: CASSDRRTGGRSYEQYF. The chain joins TRBV11-2 to TRBJ2-7; as DNA is missing, the TRBD1 call by TCRdb cannot be tested. The germline gives CDR1 SGHAT, CDR2 FQNNGV. This CDR3 has 17 residues.